This passage covers 23 T cell receptor beta chains from one sample sequenced in a study of identical twins. Using its own MiXCR run on the 5' RACE reads, TCRdb lists one record per CDR3 protein. The repertoire has around 1.7 million distinct CDR3 sequences, about 30% of them found once; the top ten carry about 0.25%. Sequences were obtained from cord blood. All receptors come from a newborn girl in good health.

This clonotype came up many times. The chain carries TRBV2 and TRBJ2-5; D is ambiguous. This CDR3 is 12 amino acids long. Germline CDR1 reads SNHLY; CDR2 reads FYNNEI. The ends were cut back, 4 bases at V and 5 bases at J, with 8 bases in the middle. This CDR3 reads CASSVRSETQYF. The CDR3 bases are TGTGCCAGCAGTGTCCGGTCTGAGACCCAGTACTTC.

This clonotype was observed a few times. V is TRBV30 and J is TRBJ1-4, with D perhaps matching TRBD1 (6 bases). The germline V gene has CDR1 GTSNPN and CDR2 SVGIG (reference sequence). V was shortened by 2 bases and J by 7 bases, with 14 bases between the two germline ends. The CDR3 covers 14 residues. CDR3 sequence: CAWSTGHDFEKLFF. The DNA for the CDR3 is TGTGCCTGGAGTACGGGACACGATTTTGAAAAACTGTTTTTT.

This clonotype was seen a few times. This sequence joins TRBV14 and TRBJ1-1, with D possibly matching TRBD1 (6 bases). CDR3 length: 17 amino acids. The V and J ends lost 0 bases and 1 base respectively, with 15 bases between them. The V gene's germline CDR1 is SGHDN and CDR2 FVKESK. As DNA, the CDR3 is TGTGCCAGCAGCCAAGATCGCGGCAGGGGAAAGAACACTGAAGCTTTCTTT. Encoded protein: CASSQDRGRGKNTEAFF.

The genes are TRBV19 and TRBJ2-3, with D maybe TRBD1 (5 bases). This CDR3 spans 13 amino acids. Germline V gene lookup returns CDR1 LNHDA and CDR2 SQIVND (reference sequence). V was pared by 8 bases and J by 2 bases, with 11 bases between. The CDR3 sequence is CASGQGLTDTQYF. CDR3 bases: TGTGCCAGTGGGCAGGGCCTCACAGATACGCAGTATTTT.

DNA for the CDR3: TGTGCCAGCTGGGGACAGTCTCGTCACGAGCAGTACTTC. Translated: CASWGQSRHEQYF. V and J are TRBV28 and TRBJ2-7; 7 bases are a match to TRBD1. CDR3 length: 13 amino acids. With 8 bases clipped from V and 5 bases from J, the junction kept 9 bases outside the gene matches. In germline, CDR1 is MDHEN, CDR2 SYDVKM.

The V gene is TRBV20-1, the J gene TRBJ1-1, with a weak D call TRBD1 (5 bases). The V end was cut by 6 bases, the J end by 0 bases, with 11 bases between. Germline-derived CDR1 and CDR2 are DFQATT and SNEGSKA (reference sequence). The CDR3 has 13 residues. CDR3 bases: TGCAGTGCATCAGGGTCCATGAACACTGAAGCTTTCTTT. Its translation: CSASGSMNTEAFF.

The V and J genes are TRBV7-2 and TRBJ2-3; the D is unclear. CDR1 is SGHTA, CDR2 FQGNSA, per germline. V lost 5 bases and J lost 4, with 16 bases in between. The CDR3 extends over 15 amino acids. The CDR3: CASSPWTYLADTQYF. DNA for the CDR3: TGTGCCAGCAGCCCGTGGACCTACTTGGCAGATACGCAGTATTTT.

Concerning this clonotype: This may be a read error, as it is one base from a much larger clone. This chain links TRBV29-1 with TRBJ2-7; TRBD2 matches 8 bases. The germline V gene encodes CDR1 SQVTM and CDR2 ANQGSEA. V lost 6 bases to trimming and J lost 0 bases; unmatched junction nucleotides: 4. CDR3 length: 13 residues. The CDR3, as DNA: TGCAGCGTCTTCCGGGGGGGCTCCTACGAGCAGTACTTC. This translates into CSVFRGGSYEQYF.

This clonotype was seen at least ten times. The rearrangement uses TRBV29-1 and TRBJ2-1; 7 nucleotides line up with TRBD2. The CDR3 extends over 13 amino acids. The V gene end was trimmed by 3 bases and the J gene end by 8 bases; junction bases not matched to a gene: 7. CDR1 is SQVTM, CDR2 ANQGSEA, per germline. The chain's CDR3 is CSVDGGRRDEQFF. The CDR3 DNA reads TGCAGCGTTGACGGCGGGAGACGGGATGAGCAGTTCTTC.

There are a few counts of this clonotype. This rearrangement joins TRBV5-5 to TRBJ2-5, with D perhaps TRBD1 or TRBD2 (5 bases each). V shed 0 bases and J shed 1 base, with 13 bases lying between them. CDR1 is SGHKS and CDR2 is YYEKEE in the germline V gene (reference sequence). This CDR3 region has 16 residues. The CDR3 sequence is CASSLGPPGAQETQYF. The CDR3 DNA is TGTGCCAGCAGCTTGGGCCCTCCCGGGGCCCAAGAGACCCAGTACTTC.

This clonotype was counted between two and nine times. A junction end diverges from the germline sequence, so it may reflect a read error. This sequence joins TRBV5-1 and TRBJ2-1; TRBD2 might be the D (5 bases). The J call could be wrong; TRBJ2-7 is a better fit for the DNA end. The CDR3 is made up of 15 amino acids. Looked up from germline, CDR1 is SGHRS and CDR2 is YFSETQ. This chain's CDR3 is CASSLRLAGYNEQYF. The CDR3 DNA reads TGTGCCAGCAGTTTACGGCTAGCCGGCTACAATGAGCAGTACTTC.

The chain recombines TRBV19 with TRBJ1-5; weak D call: TRBD1 (5 bases). V lost 5 bases and J lost 4, with 12 bases in between. Germline values: CDR1 LNHDA, CDR2 SQIVND (reference sequence). This CDR3 has 14 residues. The CDR3 bases are TGTGCCAGTAGTCCTGCGTGGGGGAATCAGCCCCAGCATTTT. Its translation is CASSPAWGNQPQHF.

There are a few counts of this clonotype. The rearrangement uses TRBV20-1 and TRBJ1-2; TRBD1 aligns across 10 bases. The V segment lost 3 bases and the J segment 4 bases; nucleotides outside the gene matches: 8. Germline assignment: CDR1 DFQATT and CDR2 SNEGSKA (reference sequence). The CDR3 length is 15 residues. The CDR3 DNA follows: TGCAGTGCTAGGGCCCCGTGGACAGGGGGCTATGGCTACACCTTC. Residues: CSARAPWTGGYGYTF.

V gene TRBV11-2 combines with J gene TRBJ2-1; 13 bases fit TRBD2. CDR1 and CDR2 (germline): SGHAT, FQNNGV. The CDR3 spans 15 residues. J was trimmed by 9 bases and V by 4 bases; bases with no gene match: 6. The CDR3 DNA sequence: TGTGCCAGCAGCTCGGGACTAGCGGGGTGGGGTGAGCAGTTCTTC. Its translation: CASSSGLAGWGEQFF.

The chain is built from TRBV20-1 and TRBJ1-2, with D unresolved. This CDR3 has 12 residues. CDR1 is DFQATT, CDR2 SNEGSKA, per germline (reference sequence). Trimming took off 5 bases at V and 8 bases at J, with 15 bases between the two ends. The CDR3 here is CSADRRAGGYTF. The CDR3, as DNA: TGCAGTGCTGATCGACGGGCGGGGGGCTACACCTTC.

This clonotype was observed a few times. Here the CDR3 DNA reads TGTGCCAGCACTCTCCGCTGGGTGAGAGGCAATCAGCCCCAGCATTTT. This sequence encodes CASTLRWVRGNQPQHF. The V gene is TRBV28, the J gene TRBJ1-5; D uncertain. Germline CDR1 and CDR2: MDHEN and SYDVKM. This CDR3 has 16 amino acids. The germline V and J ends were trimmed by 7 bases and 2 bases, with 18 bases remaining between them.

The chain uses TRBV20-1 and TRBJ2-2, with D possibly being TRBD1 (6 bases). Germline loops: CDR1 DFQATT, CDR2 SNEGSKA (reference sequence). The CDR3 length is 13 residues. Trimming shortened V by 3 bases and J by 1 base, and 6 bases separated the two germline ends. The DNA of the CDR3 is TGCAGTGCTAGGGGACAGAACACCGGGGAGCTGTTTTTT. Translation gives CSARGQNTGELFF.

This chain uses TRBV5-1 with TRBJ2-1; 7 positions agree with TRBD2. The germline gives CDR1 SGHRS, CDR2 YFSETQ. The CDR3 covers 19 residues. V lost 4 bases and J lost 2; bases outside the gene matches: 18. The CDR3 nucleotides read TGCGCCAGCAGCCTTCCCTACTTTCAGGGACGGGGGGCCTACAATGAGCAGTTCTTC. Its translation: CASSLPYFQGRGAYNEQFF.

This clonotype occurred many times. This chain links TRBV13 with TRBJ1-5, with 7 bases identical to TRBD1. There are 14 residues in the CDR3. Looked up from germline, CDR1 is PRHDT and CDR2 is FYEKMQ (reference sequence). V trimming: 5 bases; J trimming: 0 bases; junction bases outside the gene matches: 1. The CDR3 DNA is TGTGCCAGCAGCAGGGGGCATAGCAATCAGCCCCAGCATTTT. This encodes CASSRGHSNQPQHF.

To note about this clonotype: This sequence may be a read error, since a much larger clone differs from it by one base. The chain recombines TRBV20-1 with TRBJ2-4, with TRBD2 identical over 12 bases. The J call may not be correct, given that the DNA end is closer to TRBJ2-7. The CDR3 covers 15 residues. Germline loops: CDR1 DFQATT, CDR2 SNEGSKA (reference sequence). The CDR3 loop reads CSARATSGRTCEQYF. The CDR3 DNA reads TGCAGTGCTAGAGCCACTAGCGGGAGGACCTGCGAGCAGTACTTC.

The rearrangement joins TRBV25-1 to TRBJ2-1, with 10 bases that match TRBD1. The junction had 3 bases not matched to a gene; V was cut back by 3 bases and J by 7 bases. CDR1 is MGHDK, CDR2 SYGVNS, per germline. The CDR3 loop spans 14 amino acids. The CDR3 DNA reads as TGTGCCAGCAGTGATTGGACAGGGGGGAATGAGCAGTTCTTC. Its protein is CASSDWTGGNEQFF.

This rearrangement joins TRBV4-1 to TRBJ2-1, with TRBD2 matching over 10 bases. The tail of the sequence fits TRBJ2-7 better, so the J call may be wrong. The CDR3 totals 17 residues. Germline-derived CDR1 and CDR2 are MGHRA and YSYEKL. CDR3 coding DNA: TGCGCCAGCAGCCAACAAAACAGCGGGAGGGACCGCAATGAGCAGTACTTC. Encoded protein: CASSQQNSGRDRNEQYF.

This clonotype was observed a handful of times. CDR3 nucleotides: TGCGCCAGCAGCTCCGGACCGTTACTAGCCAAAAACATTCAGTACTTC. This codes for CASSSGPLLAKNIQYF. The chain links TRBV5-1 to TRBJ2-4; D not resolved. V was cut by 3 bases and J by 0 bases, with 13 bases left in between. The germline V gene has CDR1 SGHRS and CDR2 YFSETQ. This CDR3 region has 16 residues.